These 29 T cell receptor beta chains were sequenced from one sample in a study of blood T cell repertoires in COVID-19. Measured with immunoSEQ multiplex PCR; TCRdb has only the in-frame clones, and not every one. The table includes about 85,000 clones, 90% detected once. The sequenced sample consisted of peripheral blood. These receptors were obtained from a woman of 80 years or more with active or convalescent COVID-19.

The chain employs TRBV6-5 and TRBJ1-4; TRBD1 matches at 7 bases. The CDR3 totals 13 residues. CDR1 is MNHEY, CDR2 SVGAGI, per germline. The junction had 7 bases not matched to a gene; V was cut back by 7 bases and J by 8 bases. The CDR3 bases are TGTGCCAGCACACAGGGGTTTGGGGAAAAACTGTTTTTT. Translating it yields CASTQGFGEKLFF.

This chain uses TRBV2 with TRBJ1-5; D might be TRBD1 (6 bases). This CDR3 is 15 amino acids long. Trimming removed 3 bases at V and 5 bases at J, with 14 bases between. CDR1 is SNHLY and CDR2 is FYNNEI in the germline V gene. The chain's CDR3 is CASSDGRGGYQPQHF. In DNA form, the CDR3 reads TGTGCCAGCAGTGACGGCAGGGGCGGATATCAGCCCCAGCATTTT.

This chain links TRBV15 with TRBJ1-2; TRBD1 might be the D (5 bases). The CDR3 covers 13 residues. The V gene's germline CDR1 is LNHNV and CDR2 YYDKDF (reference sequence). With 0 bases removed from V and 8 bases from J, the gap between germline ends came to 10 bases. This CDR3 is CATSREGAYGYTF. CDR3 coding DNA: TGTGCCACCAGCAGAGAAGGGGCGTACGGCTACACCTTC.

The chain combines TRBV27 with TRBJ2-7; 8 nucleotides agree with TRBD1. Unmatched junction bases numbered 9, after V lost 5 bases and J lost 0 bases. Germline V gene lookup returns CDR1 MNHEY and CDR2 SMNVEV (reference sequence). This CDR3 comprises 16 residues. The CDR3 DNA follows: TGTGCCAGCAGTCCTTCGACAGGGGAGTCCTCCTACGAGCAGTACTTC. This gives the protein CASSPSTGESSYEQYF.

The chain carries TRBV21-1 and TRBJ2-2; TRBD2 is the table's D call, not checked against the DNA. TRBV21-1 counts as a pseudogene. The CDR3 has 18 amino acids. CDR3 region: CASSKETSGLSYTGELFF. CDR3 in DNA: TGTGCCAGCAGCAAGGAGACTAGCGGTCTTTCTTACACCGGGGAGCTGTTTTTT.

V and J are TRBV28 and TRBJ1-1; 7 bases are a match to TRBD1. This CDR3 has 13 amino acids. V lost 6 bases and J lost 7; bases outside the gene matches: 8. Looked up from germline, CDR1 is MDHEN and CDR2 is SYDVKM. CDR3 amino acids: CASSSGGRSEAFF. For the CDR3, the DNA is TGTGCCAGCAGCTCAGGGGGGAGGAGTGAAGCTTTCTTT.

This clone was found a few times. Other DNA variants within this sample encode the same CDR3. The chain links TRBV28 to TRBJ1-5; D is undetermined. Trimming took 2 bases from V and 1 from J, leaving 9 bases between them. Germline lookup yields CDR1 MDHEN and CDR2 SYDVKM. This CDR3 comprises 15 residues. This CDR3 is CASSLTGFSNQPQHF. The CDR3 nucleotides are TGTGCCAGCAGTTTAACCGGGTTCAGCAATCAGCCCCAGCATTTT.

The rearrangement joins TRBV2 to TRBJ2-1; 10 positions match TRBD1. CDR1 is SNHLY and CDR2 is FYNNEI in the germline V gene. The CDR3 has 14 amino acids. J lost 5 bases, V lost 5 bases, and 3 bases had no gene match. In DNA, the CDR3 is TGTGCCAGCAGTCGGGACAGGGGTGACAATGAGCAGTTCTTC. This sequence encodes CASSRDRGDNEQFF.

CDR3 DNA sequence: TGTGCCAGCAGTTCGTATACAGGGGCTATCAATCAGCCCCAGCATTTT. The encoded protein is CASSSYTGAINQPQHF. The rearrangement uses TRBV28 and TRBJ1-5; TRBD1 matches at 7 bases. Germline CDR1 reads MDHEN; CDR2 reads SYDVKM. This CDR3 contains 16 residues. V trimming: 4 bases; J trimming: 3 bases; junction bases outside the gene matches: 9.

The CDR3 DNA reads as TGTGCCAGCAGTGAATATGGAGGAGGGACTAGGGGGTATAGCAATCAGCCCCAGCATTTT. It specifies CASSEYGGGTRGYSNQPQHF. The rearrangement links TRBV6-1 to TRBJ1-5; perhaps TRBD1 as D (6 bases). CDR1 MNHNS and CDR2 SASEGT come from the germline V gene. V shed 2 bases and J shed 0 bases, with 23 bases lying between them. The length of the CDR3 is 20 residues.

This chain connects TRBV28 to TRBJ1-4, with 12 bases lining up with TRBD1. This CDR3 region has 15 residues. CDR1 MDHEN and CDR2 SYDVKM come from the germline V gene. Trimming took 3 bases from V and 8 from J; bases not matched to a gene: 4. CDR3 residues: CASSLSGTGGEKLFF. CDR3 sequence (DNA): TGTGCCAGCAGTTTGTCCGGGACAGGGGGCGAAAAACTGTTTTTT.

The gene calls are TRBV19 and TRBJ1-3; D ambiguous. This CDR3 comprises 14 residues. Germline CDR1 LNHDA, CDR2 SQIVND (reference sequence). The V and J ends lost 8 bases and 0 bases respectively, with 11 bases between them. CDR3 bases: TGTGCCAGTCAAGAACTTGGCTCTGGAAACACCATATATTTT. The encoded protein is CASQELGSGNTIYF.

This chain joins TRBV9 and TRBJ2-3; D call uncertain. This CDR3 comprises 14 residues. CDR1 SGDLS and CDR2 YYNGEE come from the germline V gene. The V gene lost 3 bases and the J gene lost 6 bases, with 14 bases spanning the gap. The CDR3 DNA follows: TGTGCCAGCAGCGAACGTAATACATGGGATACGCAGTATTTT. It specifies CASSERNTWDTQYF.

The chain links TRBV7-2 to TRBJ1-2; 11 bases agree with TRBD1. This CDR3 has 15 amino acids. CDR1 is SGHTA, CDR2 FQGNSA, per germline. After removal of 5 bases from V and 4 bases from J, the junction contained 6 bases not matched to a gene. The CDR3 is CASSPGQGASYGYTF. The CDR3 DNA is TGTGCCAGCAGCCCCGGACAGGGGGCAAGCTATGGCTACACCTTC.

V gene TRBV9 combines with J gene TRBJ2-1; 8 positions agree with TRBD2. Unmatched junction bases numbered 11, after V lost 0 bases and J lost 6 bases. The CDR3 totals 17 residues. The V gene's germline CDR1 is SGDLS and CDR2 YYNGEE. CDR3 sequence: CASSVASGTRSGNEQFF. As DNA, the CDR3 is TGTGCCAGCAGCGTAGCTTCCGGGACTAGGTCTGGCAATGAGCAGTTCTTC.

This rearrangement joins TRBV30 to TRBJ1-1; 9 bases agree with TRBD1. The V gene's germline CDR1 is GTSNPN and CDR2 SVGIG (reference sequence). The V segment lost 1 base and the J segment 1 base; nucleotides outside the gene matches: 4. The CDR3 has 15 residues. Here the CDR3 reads CAWSGDRGGNTEAFF. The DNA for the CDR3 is TGTGCCTGGAGTGGAGACAGGGGGGGGAACACTGAAGCTTTCTTT.

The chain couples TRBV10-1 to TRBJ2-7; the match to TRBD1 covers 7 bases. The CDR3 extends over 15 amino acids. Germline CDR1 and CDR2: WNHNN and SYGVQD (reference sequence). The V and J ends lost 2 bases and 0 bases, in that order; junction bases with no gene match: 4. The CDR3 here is CASSEGGQDSYEQYF. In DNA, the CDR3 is TGCGCCAGCAGTGAGGGCGGACAGGACTCCTACGAGCAGTACTTC.

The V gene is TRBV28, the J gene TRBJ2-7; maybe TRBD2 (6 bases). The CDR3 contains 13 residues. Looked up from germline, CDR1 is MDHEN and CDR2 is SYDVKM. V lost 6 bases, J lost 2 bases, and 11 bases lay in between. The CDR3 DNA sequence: TGTGCCAGCAGGCGGGACTTACCCTACGAGCAGTACTTC. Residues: CASRRDLPYEQYF.

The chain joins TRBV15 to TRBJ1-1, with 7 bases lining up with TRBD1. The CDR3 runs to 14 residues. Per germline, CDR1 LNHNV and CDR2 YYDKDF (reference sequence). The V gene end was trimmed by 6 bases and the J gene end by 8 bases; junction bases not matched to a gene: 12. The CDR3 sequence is CATSPRQGSIEAFF. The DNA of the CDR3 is TGTGCCACCAGTCCCAGACAGGGTAGTATCGAAGCTTTCTTT.

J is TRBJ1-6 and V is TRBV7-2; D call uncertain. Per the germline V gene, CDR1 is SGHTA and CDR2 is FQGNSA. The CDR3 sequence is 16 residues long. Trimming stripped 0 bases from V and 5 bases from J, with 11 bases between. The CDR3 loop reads CASSLAARKHNSPLHF. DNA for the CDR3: TGTGCCAGCAGCTTAGCCGCTAGGAAGCATAATTCACCCCTCCACTTT.

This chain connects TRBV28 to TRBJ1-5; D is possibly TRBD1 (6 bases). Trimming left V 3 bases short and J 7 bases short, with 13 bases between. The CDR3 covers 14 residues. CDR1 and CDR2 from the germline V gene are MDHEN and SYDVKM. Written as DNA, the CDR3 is TGTGCCAGCAGTTTGGTGGGGGCTGGACAGCCCCAGCATTTT. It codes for CASSLVGAGQPQHF.

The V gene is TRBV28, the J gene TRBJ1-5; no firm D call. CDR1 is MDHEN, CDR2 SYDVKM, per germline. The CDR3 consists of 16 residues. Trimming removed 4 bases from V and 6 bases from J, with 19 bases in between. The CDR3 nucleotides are TGTGCCAGCAGTTCCACGTCCCCAGCGGACGGTCAGCCCCAGCATTTT. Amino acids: CASSSTSPADGQPQHF.

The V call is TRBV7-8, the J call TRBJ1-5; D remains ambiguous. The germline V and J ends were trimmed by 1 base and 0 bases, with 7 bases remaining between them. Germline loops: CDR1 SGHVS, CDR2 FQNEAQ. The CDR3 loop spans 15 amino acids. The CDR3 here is CASSLGSNSNQPQHF. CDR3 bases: TGTGCCAGCAGCTTAGGTTCTAATAGCAATCAGCCCCAGCATTTT.

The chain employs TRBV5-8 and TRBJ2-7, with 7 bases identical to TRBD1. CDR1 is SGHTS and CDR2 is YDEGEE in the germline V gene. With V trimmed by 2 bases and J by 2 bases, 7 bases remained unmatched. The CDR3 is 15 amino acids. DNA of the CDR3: TGTGCCAGCAGCTTTATGGACAGGCTGACCTACGAGCAGTACTTC. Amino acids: CASSFMDRLTYEQYF.

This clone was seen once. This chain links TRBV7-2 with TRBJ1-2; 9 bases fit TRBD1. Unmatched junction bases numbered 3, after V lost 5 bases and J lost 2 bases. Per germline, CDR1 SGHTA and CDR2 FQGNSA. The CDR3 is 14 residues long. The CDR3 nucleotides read TGTGCCAGCAGCCCGACAGGGGGAAACTATGGCTACACCTTC. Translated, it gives CASSPTGGNYGYTF.

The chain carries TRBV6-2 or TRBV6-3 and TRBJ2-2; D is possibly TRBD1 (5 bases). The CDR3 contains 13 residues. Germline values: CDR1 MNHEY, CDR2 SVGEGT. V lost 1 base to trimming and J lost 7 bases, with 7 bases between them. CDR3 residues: CASSYYQGGELFF. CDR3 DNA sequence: TGTGCCAGCAGTTACTATCAGGGCGGGGAGCTGTTTTTT.

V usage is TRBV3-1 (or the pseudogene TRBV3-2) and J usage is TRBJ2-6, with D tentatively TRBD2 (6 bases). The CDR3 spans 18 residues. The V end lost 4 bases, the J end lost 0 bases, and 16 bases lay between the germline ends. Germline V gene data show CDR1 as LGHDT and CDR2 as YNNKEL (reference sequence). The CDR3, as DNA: TGTGCCAGCAGCCGCGTGGCTAGCGCAATCTCTGGGGCCAACGTCCTGACTTTC. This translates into CASSRVASAISGANVLTF.

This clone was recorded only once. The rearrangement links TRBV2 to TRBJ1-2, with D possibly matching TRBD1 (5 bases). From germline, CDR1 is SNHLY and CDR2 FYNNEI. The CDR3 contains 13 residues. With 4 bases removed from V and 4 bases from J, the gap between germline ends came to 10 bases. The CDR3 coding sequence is TGTGCCAGCAGTGTGGGGGGAGCCTATGGCTACACCTTC. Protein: CASSVGGAYGYTF.

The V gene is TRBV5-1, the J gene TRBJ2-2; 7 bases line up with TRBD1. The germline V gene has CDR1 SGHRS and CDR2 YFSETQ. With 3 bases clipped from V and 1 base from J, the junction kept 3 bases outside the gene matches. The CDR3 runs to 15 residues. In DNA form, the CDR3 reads TGCGCCAGCAGCTCGGACAGGCGGAACACCGGGGAGCTGTTTTTT. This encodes CASSSDRRNTGELFF.